The 26 T cell receptor beta chains listed next were all sequenced from one sample in a study of T cell responses to AZD1222 COVID-19 vaccine. Profiling relied on immunoSEQ multiplex PCR, and the TCRdb table lists in-frame clones only, not all of them. The sample shows roughly 50,000 clones, about 88% of them seen only once. Source: peripheral blood, taken 28 days after the second AZD1222 dose. These receptors all stem from an adult who received the AZD1222 COVID-19 vaccine.

The rearrangement links TRBV19 to TRBJ2-4; 9 bases match TRBD2. CDR3 size: 14 residues. Germline values: CDR1 LNHDA, CDR2 SQIVND (reference sequence). The V and J ends lost 6 bases and 6 bases, in that order; junction bases with no gene match: 6. This chain's CDR3 is CASSPGLAVNIQYF. The CDR3 DNA follows: TGTGCCAGTAGCCCGGGACTAGCTGTAAACATTCAGTACTTC.

J is TRBJ1-2 and V is TRBV27; D remains unclear. Trimming left V 3 bases short and J 4 bases short, with 9 bases between. There are 13 residues in the CDR3. CDR1 and CDR2 (germline): MNHEY, SMNVEV (reference sequence). CDR3 region: CASSFQAAYGYTF. The CDR3 coding sequence is TGTGCCAGCAGTTTTCAGGCGGCCTATGGCTACACCTTC.

The chain couples TRBV11-2 to TRBJ2-2; D remains ambiguous. Germline lookup yields CDR1 SGHAT and CDR2 FQNNGV. V gave up 2 bases and J gave up 5 bases, with 9 bases separating them. The CDR3 totals 14 residues. As DNA, the CDR3 is TGTGCCAGCAGCTTATCTTCAGTGACCGGGGAGCTGTTTTTT. As protein: CASSLSSVTGELFF.

The rearrangement joins TRBV4-1 to TRBJ2-2, with D hard to call. The CDR3 runs to 14 residues. CDR1 and CDR2 from the germline V gene are MGHRA and YSYEKL. Trimming left V 6 bases short and J 3 bases short, with 11 bases between. CDR3 amino acids: CASSLTEYTGELFF. In nucleotides, the CDR3 is TGCGCCAGCAGTTTAACAGAATACACCGGGGAGCTGTTTTTT.

This clone was seen just once. This rearrangement joins TRBV6-5 to TRBJ1-3; D not resolved. The CDR3 is made up of 15 amino acids. With 5 bases removed from V and 4 bases from J, the gap between germline ends came to 15 bases. Germline CDR1 is MNHEY and CDR2 is SVGAGI. The DNA for the CDR3 is TGTGCCAGCAGTCCTGGACTCCCAAGGGGAAACACCATATATTTT. Translating it yields CASSPGLPRGNTIYF.

This rearrangement joins TRBV6-1 to TRBJ1-2; D is possibly TRBD1 (6 bases). Per germline, CDR1 MNHNS and CDR2 SASEGT. Trimming cost V 2 bases and J 4 bases, with 11 bases left between them. This CDR3 contains 14 residues. The chain's CDR3 is CASSEMTGPYGYTF. The DNA of the CDR3 is TGTGCCAGCAGTGAAATGACAGGCCCCTATGGCTACACCTTC.

The chain links TRBV7-8 to TRBJ2-2; 7 bases map to TRBD1. The V gene's germline CDR1 is SGHVS and CDR2 FQNEAQ. Trimming cost V 2 bases and J 2 bases; bases outside gene matches: 5. This CDR3 has 16 residues. Here the CDR3 DNA reads TGTGCCAGCAGCTTAAAGGGGGCATATAACACCGGGGAGCTGTTTTTT. The encoded protein is CASSLKGAYNTGELFF.

This sequence joins TRBV27 and TRBJ2-7; possible D gene TRBD1, 6 bases. The germline V gene has CDR1 MNHEY and CDR2 SMNVEV (reference sequence). This CDR3 comprises 16 residues. Deletions cut 5 bases from V and 2 bases from J, with 19 bases between. The DNA for the CDR3 is TGTGCCAGCAGTCCCCCGGCAGGGGCGTCCCCCTACGAGCAGTACTTC. Amino acid sequence: CASSPPAGASPYEQYF.

The chain carries TRBV7-9 and TRBJ1-2, with D unresolved. Germline V gene sequence: CDR1 SEHNR, CDR2 FQNEAQ (reference sequence). The ends were cut back, 4 bases at V and 0 bases at J, with 3 bases in the middle. There are 12 residues in the CDR3. CDR3 nucleotide sequence: TGTGCCAGCAGCTCCTCTAACTATGGCTACACCTTC. It encodes CASSSSNYGYTF. Variable domain in full (rest from reference TRBV7-9 and TRBJ1-2): DTGVSQNPRHKITKRGQNVTFRCDPISEHNRLYWYRQTLGQGPEFLTYFQNEAQLEKSRLLSDRFSAERPKGSFSTLEIQRTEQGDSAMYLCASSSSNYGYTFGSGTRLTVV.

This rearrangement joins TRBV21-1 to TRBJ1-4; TRBD1 was called by the table and not checked on the DNA. TRBV21-1 is described as a pseudogene. There are 14 residues in the CDR3. The chain's CDR3 is CASSHTGANEKLFF. CDR3 bases: TGTGCCAGCAGCCATACAGGGGCTAATGAAAAACTGTTTTTT.

This clone has just a few counts. The rearrangement links TRBV7-2 to TRBJ1-2; D gene uncertain. Trimming shortened V by 3 bases and J by 6 bases, and 17 bases separated the two germline ends. In germline, CDR1 is SGHTA, CDR2 FQGNSA. This CDR3 has 15 residues. The CDR3 is CASSLGPARADGYTF. CDR3 nucleotides: TGTGCCAGCAGCTTGGGTCCAGCCCGCGCCGATGGCTACACCTTC.

The V call is TRBV23-1, the J call TRBJ1-1, with D hard to call. TRBV23-1 is an ORF, and what it does is uncertain. The CDR3 covers 10 residues. Trimming took off 6 bases at V and 7 bases at J, with 6 bases between the two ends. The CDR3 coding sequence is TGCGCCAGCAGGCCCGGTGAAGCTTTCTTT. Its protein is CASRPGEAFF.

The V call is TRBV7-6, the J call TRBJ1-3; D remains unclear. Germline V gene lookup returns CDR1 SGHVS and CDR2 FNYEAQ. There are 14 residues in the CDR3. Trimming cost V 3 bases and J 6 bases, with 12 bases left between them. CDR3: CASSLGLFENTIYF. Written as DNA, the CDR3 is TGTGCCAGCAGCTTGGGTCTCTTCGAAAACACCATATATTTT.

The chain joins TRBV9 to TRBJ2-5, with D possibly being TRBD2 (6 bases). CDR1 and CDR2 (germline): SGDLS, YYNGEE. CDR3 length: 22 amino acids. Between the trimmed V and J ends, which lost 4 bases and 2 bases, there was a span of 36 bases. As DNA, the CDR3 is TGTGCCAGCAGCAACCCTGGGACGGGGCCGGTTACGGAGGGGCGAACTCAAGAGACCCAGTACTTC. It is translated as CASSNPGTGPVTEGRTQETQYF.

The V gene is TRBV5-4, the J gene TRBJ1-6, with D uncertain. The V end was cut by 4 bases, the J end by 3 bases, with 11 bases between. Germline values: CDR1 SGHNT, CDR2 YYREEE (reference sequence). The CDR3 runs 15 residues. The CDR3 bases are TGTGCCAGCAGCCCGGCACTTAACTATAATTCACCCCTCCACTTT. Its protein is CASSPALNYNSPLHF.

This chain joins TRBV6-6 and TRBJ1-3, with 7 nucleotides matching TRBD1. In germline, CDR1 is MNHNY, CDR2 SVGAGI (reference sequence). This CDR3 has 13 residues. The J segment lost 4 bases and the V segment lost 10 bases, leaving 7 bases of the junction unmatched. The CDR3 reads CATQQGSGNTIYF. CDR3 coding DNA: TGTGCCACCCAACAGGGGAGCGGAAACACCATATATTTT.

V gene TRBV6-1 combines with J gene TRBJ2-7; D uncertain. V was clipped by 3 bases and J by 5 bases, with 14 bases between them. This CDR3 is 14 amino acids long. Germline CDR1 and CDR2: MNHNS and SASEGT. The CDR3 DNA follows: TGTGCCAGCAGTGAGACCGGCTCTACGGACGAGCAGTACTTC. Encoded protein: CASSETGSTDEQYF.

This rearrangement joins TRBV9 to TRBJ2-2, with D possibly called TRBD1 or TRBD2 (6 bases each). CDR3 size: 17 residues. Per germline, CDR1 SGDLS and CDR2 YYNGEE. V was trimmed by 1 base and J by 5 bases, leaving 18 bases between them. In nucleotides, the CDR3 is TGTGCCAGCAGCGTAAACAGGGTTGAAGGGAGGACCGGGGAGCTGTTTTTT. Amino acid sequence: CASSVNRVEGRTGELFF.

The chain couples TRBV19 to TRBJ1-5; D gene unclear. V lost 1 base and J 1 base, leaving 8 bases between the germline ends. CDR3 length: 15 amino acids. From germline, CDR1 is LNHDA and CDR2 SQIVND (reference sequence). The CDR3 here is CASSIATLSNQPQHF. CDR3 sequence (DNA): TGTGCCAGTAGTATAGCGACGCTGAGCAATCAGCCCCAGCATTTT. Looking up the rest from reference TRBV19 and TRBJ1-5 gives the full variable domain: DGGITQSPKYLFRKEGQNVTLSCEQNLNHDAMYWYRQDPGQGLRLIYYSQIVNDFQKGDIAEGYSVSREKKESFPLTVTSAQKNPTAFYLCASSIATLSNQPQHFGDGTRLSIL.

The chain carries TRBV6-5 and TRBJ1-1; D remains ambiguous. V was cut by 0 bases and J by 10 bases, with 15 bases left in between. Germline CDR1 reads MNHEY; CDR2 reads SVGAGI. The CDR3 is 14 residues long. Here the CDR3 reads CASSYSGIVGGAFF. DNA for the CDR3: TGTGCCAGCAGTTACTCTGGGATCGTCGGCGGAGCTTTCTTT.

This clone showed up just once. The chain recombines TRBV3-1 (or the pseudogene TRBV3-2) with TRBJ2-5, with a possible D match to TRBD1 (5 bases). The germline V and J ends were trimmed by 2 bases and 11 bases, with 12 bases remaining between them. From germline, CDR1 is LGHDT and CDR2 YNNKEL (reference sequence). The CDR3 consists of 12 residues. The CDR3 protein is CASSQLRQQQYF. The CDR3 DNA reads TGTGCCAGCAGCCAACTCCGACAGCAACAGTACTTC.

The J gene is TRBJ2-5, the V gene TRBV28; 12 nucleotides line up with TRBD2. This CDR3 spans 15 amino acids. Unmatched junction bases numbered 3, after V lost 2 bases and J lost 5 bases. Germline CDR1 and CDR2: MDHEN and SYDVKM. The CDR3 coding sequence is TGTGCCAGCAGTTTACCCGGGACTAGCGGGGAGACCCAGTACTTC. Translated: CASSLPGTSGETQYF.

This clone was counted once. This chain connects TRBV18 to TRBJ1-1; unclear D gene. The CDR3 is 15 amino acids. Germline V gene data show CDR1 as KGHSH and CDR2 as LQKENI. With 0 bases removed from V and 1 base from J, the gap between germline ends came to 9 bases. This chain's CDR3 is CASSPPLRRNTEAFF. The CDR3 bases are TGTGCCAGCTCACCACCCCTACGGCGGAACACTGAAGCTTTCTTT.

The chain recombines TRBV5-5 with TRBJ1-2; no firm D call. This CDR3 has 13 residues. The V gene lost 4 bases and the J gene lost 2 bases, with 9 bases spanning the gap. CDR1 and CDR2 from the germline V gene are SGHKS and YYEKEE (reference sequence). The CDR3 DNA is TGTGCCAGCAGCCGAGACGGGAACTATGGCTACACCTTC. This encodes CASSRDGNYGYTF.

The genes are TRBV29-1 and TRBJ2-7; TRBD1 or TRBD2 may be the D gene (6 bases each). The V end lost 5 bases, the J end lost 0 bases, and 20 bases lay between the germline ends. Per the germline V gene, CDR1 is SQVTM and CDR2 is ANQGSEA. The CDR3 extends over 16 amino acids. DNA for the CDR3: TGCAGCGTTAGGATCGAGGGGGGCCTTAGCTCCTACGAGCAGTACTTC. This sequence encodes CSVRIEGGLSSYEQYF.

The rearrangement joins TRBV20-1 to TRBJ1-1, with D tentatively TRBD1 (5 bases). Germline V gene sequence: CDR1 DFQATT, CDR2 SNEGSKA (reference sequence). The CDR3 loop spans 15 amino acids. Trimming stripped 3 bases from V and 4 bases from J, with 18 bases between. CDR3 bases: TGCAGTGCTAGTGGGGGGTCCTTAGGAGGCACTGAAGCTTTCTTT. This codes for CSASGGSLGGTEAFF.